Listed here are 5 T cell receptor beta chains from one sample, sequenced in a study of Ad26.COV2.S vaccination and SARS-CoV-2 variants. Profiling relied on immunoSEQ multiplex PCR, and the TCRdb table lists in-frame clones only, not all of them. The sample yields hundreds of thousands of clones, roughly 89% seen once. The treatment was: around 19 received Ad26.COV2.S at low or high dose, single or two shots; about 5 received placebo; per-sample allocation not given. Sample collection was performed on day 63 after the first vaccine or placebo injection. Sequenced material: peripheral blood, taken in a trial of Ad26.COV2.S vaccine versus placebo. The receptors here all came from a person aged 18-65 years who received the Ad26.COV2.S COVID-19 vaccine or a placebo.

The rearrangement joins TRBV28 to TRBJ2-1; D gene unclear. V gave up 6 bases and J gave up 7 bases, with 13 bases separating them. Germline-derived CDR1 and CDR2 are MDHEN and SYDVKM. The CDR3 is 13 residues long. The CDR3 DNA is TGTGCCAGCAGCGATTCGGCGAGGAATGAGCAGTTCTTC. Translated, it gives CASSDSARNEQFF.

The chain couples TRBV19 to TRBJ2-1, with 7 bases lining up with TRBD1. The length of the CDR3 is 14 residues. Germline CDR1 and CDR2: LNHDA and SQIVND (reference sequence). Losses at the gene ends were 5 bases for V and 4 bases for J; bases not matched to a gene: 5. The chain's CDR3 is CASSPTDRYNEQFF. In DNA form, the CDR3 reads TGTGCCAGTAGTCCTACGGACAGGTACAATGAGCAGTTCTTC.

The CDR3 spells CASSEAMSQPQHF. The CDR3 bases are TGTGCCAGCAGTGAAGCAATGAGTCAGCCCCAGCATTTT. J is TRBJ1-5 and V is TRBV2; the D is unclear. V dropped 0 bases and J dropped 6 bases, with 6 bases sitting between them. The CDR3 length is 13 residues. Germline V gene lookup returns CDR1 SNHLY and CDR2 FYNNEI.

The V gene is TRBV30, the J gene TRBJ2-1; D not certain. The CDR3 is made up of 12 amino acids. The ends were cut back, 0 bases at V and 9 bases at J, with 9 bases in the middle. The germline V gene encodes CDR1 GTSNPN and CDR2 SVGIG (reference sequence). CDR3 region: CAWSVLVVEQFF. CDR3 DNA: TGTGCCTGGAGTGTACTTGTAGTTGAGCAGTTCTTC. Complete variable domain (other parts from reference TRBV30 and TRBJ2-1): SQTIHQWPATLVQPVGSPLSLECTVEGTSNPNLYWYRQAAGRGLQLLFYSVGIGQISSEVPQNLSASRPQDRQFILSSKKLLLSDSGFYLCAWSVLVVEQFFGPGTRLTVL.

The rearrangement links TRBV5-6 to TRBJ2-5; perhaps TRBD1 as D (6 bases). The CDR3 consists of 13 residues. Trimming shortened V by 7 bases and J by 3 bases, and 13 bases separated the two germline ends. The V gene's germline CDR1 is SGHDT and CDR2 YYEEEE. The CDR3 DNA is TGTGCCAGCGAGAGTGCAGGGGAAGAGACCCAGTACTTC. Encoded protein: CASESAGEETQYF.